The T cell receptor beta chain described here comes from a study of shared clonotypes between healthy human individuals. On the study more broadly: Two women and three men aged 18 to 49 served as donors.

Assay: immunoSEQ multiplex PCR; the TCRdb copy retains only in-frame clones and omits some. The sample yields a few million clones, about 90% seen once. The ends lost 7 bases at V and 4 bases at J; junction bases unmatched: 9. The CDR3 is 15 amino acids. From germline, CDR1 is GTSNPN and CDR2 SVGIG (reference sequence). The clonotype was recovered from a young man in good health. Some clones in this sample may be carry-over from other donors' samples. The chain uses TRBV30 and TRBJ2-2; 10 bases map to TRBD1. The specimen sequenced was naive CD4+ T cells from PBMCs. The subset here: CD45RA+ positively selected. CDR3 region: CAYIPGQGLTGELFF. The CDR3, as DNA: TGTGCCTATATACCGGGACAGGGGCTCACCGGGGAGCTGTTTTTT.